This record looks at one T cell receptor (beta chain) sequence and its context. Looked up from germline, CDR1 is PRHDT and CDR2 is FYEKMQ (reference sequence). Deletions cut 1 base from V and 4 bases from J, with 10 bases between. This CDR3 region has 14 residues. These data come from a study of blood T cell repertoires in COVID-19. Sequencing was performed with immunoSEQ multiplex PCR; in TCRdb, only in-frame clones are kept and a portion is missing. The sample has around 330,000 clones, 87% seen once; the top ten hold just under 9%. The chain combines TRBV13 with TRBJ1-2; D perhaps matches TRBD1 (6 bases). The TCR originated in a young woman who had recovered from COVID-19. Sequencing input: PBMCs or T cells enriched from blood (not recorded which). The chain's CDR3 is CASSLEGEGYGYTF. Here the CDR3 DNA reads TGTGCCAGCAGCTTAGAGGGGGAGGGCTATGGCTACACCTTC. Full variable domain (outside the CDR3, taken from reference TRBV13 and TRBJ1-2): AAGVIQSPRHLIKEKRETATLKCYPIPRHDTVYWYQQGPGQDPQFLISFYEKMQSDKGSIPDRFSAQQFSDYHSELNMSSLELGDSALYFCASSLEGEGYGYTFGSGTRLTVV.